This passage covers 30 T cell receptor beta chains from one sample sequenced in a study of cytomegalovirus exposure and HLA in healthy donors (dated by TCRdb to the late 2010s). The library was made by the immunoSEQ multiplex PCR assay. The multiplex PCR relied on a mix of 60 forward primers for TCR Vbeta segments and 13 reverse primers for TCR Jbeta segments. TCRdb stores this immuneACCESS table with in-frame sequences only. Part of the clones is absent; in the studies checked, under half of the shortfall reflects unresolved V genes, and no reason is known for the rest. This sample lists over 130,000 clones; around 90% were detected once. Roughly 0.5% of the sample goes to the ten largest clones. The sample comprised PBMCs. The receptors come from a woman aged 40 to 50 in good health and CMV-seronegative.

This clone was observed once. The rearrangement links TRBV29-1 to TRBJ2-2, with 7 nucleotides matching TRBD2. The CDR3 consists of 12 residues. V lost 6 bases to trimming and J lost 7 bases; unmatched junction nucleotides: 5. Germline lookup yields CDR1 SQVTM and CDR2 ANQGSEA. The CDR3 bases are TGCAGCGTACCGGGGAGGGGCGGGGAGCTGTTTTTT. Amino acid sequence: CSVPGRGGELFF.

A note on this clone: A junction end diverges from the germline sequence, so it may reflect a read error. The chain combines TRBV7-9 with TRBJ1-3, with 7 bases that match TRBD1. The CDR3 runs 17 residues. In germline, CDR1 is SEHNR, CDR2 FQNEAQ (reference sequence). DNA for the CDR3: TGTTCCAGCAGCTTACATTGGGGACAGAGCTCTGGAAACACCATATATTTT. This sequence encodes CSSSLHWGQSSGNTIYF.

The chain combines TRBV7-9 with TRBJ2-1; D is unresolved. In germline, CDR1 is SEHNR, CDR2 FQNEAQ (reference sequence). V lost 1 base to trimming and J lost 2 bases, with 9 bases between them. The CDR3 contains 15 residues. CDR3 DNA: TGTGCCAGCAGCTTAGACGCGCCACCCTACAATGAGCAGTTCTTC. Protein product: CASSLDAPPYNEQFF.

The chain employs TRBV10-1 and TRBJ2-1, with D possibly being TRBD1 (6 bases). CDR1 is WNHNN and CDR2 is SYGVQD in the germline V gene (reference sequence). V shed 5 bases and J shed 8 bases, with 10 bases lying between them. This CDR3 is built from 12 residues. The CDR3 DNA sequence: TGCGCCAGCAGTCGCAGGGGCCATGAGCAGTTCTTC. The encoded protein is CASSRRGHEQFF.

V and J are TRBV13 and TRBJ1-2, with 10 positions matching TRBD1. V lost 0 bases to trimming and J lost 5 bases; unmatched junction nucleotides: 3. The CDR3 sequence is 15 residues long. Germline CDR1 is PRHDT and CDR2 is FYEKMQ (reference sequence). CDR3 coding DNA: TGTGCCAGCAGCTTAGGACGGACAGGGGGATATGGCTACACCTTC. Translating gives CASSLGRTGGYGYTF. The full variable domain, its missing parts supplied by reference TRBV13 and TRBJ1-2, is AAGVIQSPRHLIKEKRETATLKCYPIPRHDTVYWYQQGPGQDPQFLISFYEKMQSDKGSIPDRFSAQQFSDYHSELNMSSLELGDSALYFCASSLGRTGGYGYTFGSGTRLTVV.

V is TRBV6-1 and J is TRBJ2-1, with D possibly being TRBD2 (5 bases). The CDR3 is 14 amino acids. V was cut by 6 bases and J by 4 bases, with 13 bases left in between. Germline V gene lookup returns CDR1 MNHNS and CDR2 SASEGT. DNA of the CDR3: TGTGCCAGCAGGGAGGTGCGTCCATACAATGAGCAGTTCTTC. This codes for CASREVRPYNEQFF.

The chain couples TRBV9 to TRBJ2-1; TRBD2 agrees at 7 bases. Unmatched junction bases numbered 7, after V lost 3 bases and J lost 1 base. The CDR3 is 16 residues long. Looked up from germline, CDR1 is SGDLS and CDR2 is YYNGEE. The CDR3 here is CASSGGLGGSYNEQFF. The CDR3 DNA follows: TGTGCCAGCAGCGGGGGGTTGGGGGGGTCCTACAATGAGCAGTTCTTC.

The rearrangement links TRBV10-3 to TRBJ2-7; TRBD2 aligns across 8 bases. V trimming: 3 bases; J trimming: 2 bases; junction bases outside the gene matches: 6. Germline V CDR1 and CDR2: ENHRY, SYGVKD. CDR3 size: 15 residues. CDR3: CAISDVGGRTYEQYF. DNA of the CDR3: TGTGCCATCAGTGACGTCGGCGGGAGGACCTACGAGCAGTACTTC.

This rearrangement joins TRBV19 to TRBJ2-6; TRBD2 matches at 7 bases. After removal of 7 bases from V and 3 bases from J, the junction contained 6 bases not matched to a gene. The length of the CDR3 is 15 residues. Germline V lookup: CDR1 LNHDA, CDR2 SQIVND (reference sequence). This chain's CDR3 is CASNVGGFGANVLTF. The CDR3 DNA follows: TGTGCCAGTAATGTGGGAGGGTTTGGGGCCAACGTCCTGACTTTC.

The rearrangement joins TRBV11-3 to TRBJ2-3; D gene unclear. Trimming pared 2 bases from V and 0 bases from J, leaving 6 bases between. The CDR3 runs to 14 residues. In germline, CDR1 is SGHNT, CDR2 YENEEA. The CDR3 sequence is CASSLFRSTDTQYF. CDR3 sequence (DNA): TGTGCCAGCAGCTTATTTCGGAGCACAGATACGCAGTATTTT.

This clone was counted once. The chain carries TRBV11-2 and TRBJ2-5; D not certain. The CDR3 extends over 12 amino acids. The germline gives CDR1 SGHAT, CDR2 FQNNGV. V gave up 2 bases and J gave up 5 bases, with 6 bases separating them. For the CDR3, the DNA is TGTGCCAGCAGCTTATTGGAGGAGACCCAGTACTTC. Its translation: CASSLLEETQYF.

The V and J genes are TRBV27 and TRBJ2-2; D may be TRBD2 (5 bases). The CDR3 runs 21 residues. Germline V gene data show CDR1 as MNHEY and CDR2 as SMNVEV (reference sequence). Trimming pared 3 bases from V and 0 bases from J, leaving 26 bases between. CDR3 protein: CASSFRAPDWRVGANTGELFF. In DNA form, the CDR3 reads TGTGCCAGCAGTTTTAGGGCCCCCGATTGGCGGGTGGGAGCGAACACCGGGGAGCTGTTTTTT.

As concerns this clone: In the same sample, other DNA sequences code for this CDR3. This sequence joins TRBV11-2 and TRBJ2-7; 8 nucleotides agree with TRBD2. V trimming: 2 bases; J trimming: 4 bases; junction bases outside the gene matches: 7. Germline assignment: CDR1 SGHAT and CDR2 FQNNGV. This CDR3 is built from 15 residues. CDR3 amino acids: CASSLIRSGSYEQYF. The DNA of the CDR3 is TGTGCCAGCAGCTTAATTCGGAGCGGGAGTTACGAGCAGTACTTC.

V is TRBV5-8 and J is TRBJ2-1; no definite D call. Germline assignment: CDR1 SGHTS and CDR2 YDEGEE. The CDR3 has 15 amino acids. Trimming stripped 0 bases from V and 5 bases from J, with 12 bases between. In DNA form, the CDR3 reads TGTGCCAGCAGCTTGGTCGTCGGTACTAACAATGAGCAGTTCTTC. Encoded protein: CASSLVVGTNNEQFF.

V is TRBV7-9 and J is TRBJ1-5, with 8 nucleotides matching TRBD1. Trimming removed 6 bases from V and 7 bases from J; junction bases left unmatched: 8. CDR3 size: 14 residues. Looked up from germline, CDR1 is SEHNR and CDR2 is FQNEAQ (reference sequence). The CDR3 reads CASSSQGVGQPQHF. CDR3 bases: TGTGCCAGCAGTTCACAGGGGGTAGGGCAGCCCCAGCATTTT.

The rearrangement joins TRBV28 to TRBJ1-2; TRBD1 matches at 9 bases. Germline values: CDR1 MDHEN, CDR2 SYDVKM. The CDR3 has 13 residues. After removal of 5 bases from V and 8 bases from J, the junction contained 6 bases not matched to a gene. This CDR3 reads CASSADRGRGYTF. In DNA, the CDR3 is TGTGCCAGCAGTGCGGACAGGGGAAGAGGCTACACCTTC.

This rearrangement joins TRBV6-5 to TRBJ2-3; D is perhaps TRBD2 (6 bases). The CDR3 is made up of 13 amino acids. From germline, CDR1 is MNHEY and CDR2 SVGAGI. Trimming shortened V by 5 bases and J by 6 bases, and 12 bases separated the two germline ends. The CDR3 spells CASSRLVTDTQYF. CDR3 sequence (DNA): TGTGCCAGCAGTCGACTAGTCACGGATACGCAGTATTTT.

V and J are TRBV9 and TRBJ1-1, with D possibly being TRBD1 (6 bases). V was clipped by 4 bases and J by 2 bases, with 9 bases between them. CDR3 length: 13 residues. From germline, CDR1 is SGDLS and CDR2 YYNGEE. This chain's CDR3 is CASSPDSNTEAFF. CDR3 nucleotides: TGTGCCAGCAGCCCGGACAGCAACACTGAAGCTTTCTTT.

This clone was observed a handful of times. The V gene is TRBV6-1, the J gene TRBJ2-7; TRBD2 agrees at 10 bases. Germline V gene lookup returns CDR1 MNHNS and CDR2 SASEGT. V dropped 6 bases and J dropped 4; count of bases not matched to a gene: 6. This CDR3 has 14 residues. The CDR3 bases are TGTGCCAGCAGGGTACAGCGGGGGGGGTACGAGCAGTACTTC. Its translation: CASRVQRGGYEQYF.

V and J are TRBV19 and TRBJ2-1, with D unclear. Germline values: CDR1 LNHDA, CDR2 SQIVND (reference sequence). The CDR3 loop spans 15 amino acids. V lost 2 bases and J lost 0, with 8 bases in between. The CDR3 nucleotides are TGTGCCAGTAGTATAAGCACGAGCTCCTACAATGAGCAGTTCTTC. Translation gives CASSISTSSYNEQFF.

V gene TRBV7-2 combines with J gene TRBJ2-5; 11 bases line up with TRBD2. The CDR3 spans 16 residues. J lost 3 bases, V lost 5 bases, and 8 bases had no gene match. Germline V gene sequence: CDR1 SGHTA, CDR2 FQGNSA. CDR3 region: CASSVGGTSGKETQYF. The CDR3 nucleotides read TGTGCCAGCAGCGTCGGGGGGACTAGCGGAAAAGAGACCCAGTACTTC.

The rearrangement uses TRBV9 and TRBJ1-4, with TRBD1 matching over 8 bases. CDR3 length: 15 residues. Germline-derived CDR1 and CDR2 are SGDLS and YYNGEE. Trimming at V came to 3 bases and at J to 6 bases, leaving 7 bases not matched to a gene. CDR3 nucleotides: TGTGCCAGCAGCGCAACGACAGGGGAGGATGAAAAACTGTTTTTT. Its protein product is CASSATTGEDEKLFF.

The chain joins TRBV7-9 to TRBJ2-1, with TRBD1 as a possible D gene (6 bases). V gave up 6 bases and J gave up 2 bases, with 17 bases separating them. The CDR3 has 16 residues. Germline V lookup: CDR1 SEHNR, CDR2 FQNEAQ (reference sequence). This chain's CDR3 is CASRRTAQRTYNEQFF. The CDR3 DNA sequence: TGTGCCAGCAGAAGGACAGCTCAAAGAACCTACAATGAGCAGTTCTTC.

This chain joins TRBV7-8 and TRBJ2-5, with D possibly TRBD2 on 6 matching bases. V was trimmed by 0 bases and J by 5 bases, leaving 13 bases between them. The CDR3 covers 15 residues. Germline values: CDR1 SGHVS, CDR2 FQNEAQ. The CDR3: CASSLAPSAGETQYF. In DNA, the CDR3 is TGTGCCAGCAGCTTAGCGCCGTCGGCGGGGGAGACCCAGTACTTC.

The sample holds one count of this clone. V and J are TRBV6-5 and TRBJ2-7; unclear D gene. The CDR3 totals 16 residues. The germline CDR1 and CDR2 sequences are MNHEY and SVGAGI. Trimming stripped 2 bases from V and 3 bases from J, with 17 bases between. CDR3 in amino acids: CASSYNLVGLGYEQYF. CDR3 nucleotide sequence: TGTGCCAGCAGTTACAACTTAGTCGGGTTGGGCTACGAGCAGTACTTC.

The chain recombines TRBV7-9 with TRBJ1-5; no clear D gene. The V end was cut by 1 base, the J end by 0 bases, with 10 bases between. Germline V gives CDR1 SEHNR, CDR2 FQNEAQ (reference sequence). The CDR3 contains 16 residues. CDR3 amino acids: CASSLGGGYSNQPQHF. As DNA, the CDR3 is TGTGCCAGCAGCTTAGGGGGAGGGTATAGCAATCAGCCCCAGCATTTT.

This clone was seen just once. The CDR3, as DNA: TGTGCCAGTGTGCCTGGGACAGTCACCTACGAGCAGTACTTC. Protein sequence: CASVPGTVTYEQYF. The chain joins TRBV28 to TRBJ2-7; 7 bases match TRBD1. This CDR3 spans 14 amino acids. Germline assignment: CDR1 MDHEN and CDR2 SYDVKM. Trimming took 9 bases from V and 2 from J; bases not matched to a gene: 10.

J is TRBJ1-2 and V is TRBV5-6; 7 bases are a match to TRBD1. There are 14 residues in the CDR3. From germline, CDR1 is SGHDT and CDR2 YYEEEE. The ends lost 5 bases at V and 4 bases at J; junction bases unmatched: 8. The CDR3 bases are TGTGCCAGCAGACACAGACAGGGCTTCTATGGCTACACCTTC. Its protein product is CASRHRQGFYGYTF.

The chain carries TRBV2 and TRBJ2-5, with 14 bases identical to TRBD2. Germline V gene lookup returns CDR1 SNHLY and CDR2 FYNNEI. This CDR3 comprises 15 residues. V was clipped by 5 bases and J by 2 bases; unmatched bases: 1. The CDR3 DNA reads as TGTGCCAGCAGTAGACTAGCGGGAGGGCAAGAGACCCAGTACTTC. This sequence encodes CASSRLAGGQETQYF.

The chain combines TRBV7-8 with TRBJ1-2; possibly TRBD1 for D (6 bases). Germline V CDR1 and CDR2: SGHVS, FQNEAQ. The CDR3 loop spans 15 amino acids. With 5 bases removed from V and 4 bases from J, the gap between germline ends came to 17 bases. The CDR3 loop is CASSPARGAVYGYTF. The CDR3 DNA reads as TGTGCCAGCAGCCCAGCCCGGGGGGCGGTCTATGGCTACACCTTC.